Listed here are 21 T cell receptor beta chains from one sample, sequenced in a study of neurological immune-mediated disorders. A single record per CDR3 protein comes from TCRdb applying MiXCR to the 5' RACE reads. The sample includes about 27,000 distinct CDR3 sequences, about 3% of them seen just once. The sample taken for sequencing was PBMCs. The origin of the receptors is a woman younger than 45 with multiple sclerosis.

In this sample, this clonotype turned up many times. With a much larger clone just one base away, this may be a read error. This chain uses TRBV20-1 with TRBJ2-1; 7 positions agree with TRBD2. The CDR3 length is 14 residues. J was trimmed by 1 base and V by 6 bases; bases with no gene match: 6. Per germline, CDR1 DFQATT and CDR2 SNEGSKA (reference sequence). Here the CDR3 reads CSATRTRSYNEQFF. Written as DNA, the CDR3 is TGCAGTGCAACGCGGACTAGATCCTACAATGAGCAGTTCTTC.

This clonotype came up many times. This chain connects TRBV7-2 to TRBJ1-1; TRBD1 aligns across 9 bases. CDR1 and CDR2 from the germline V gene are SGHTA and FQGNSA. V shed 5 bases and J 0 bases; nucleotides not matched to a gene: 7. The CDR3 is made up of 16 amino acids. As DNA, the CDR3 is TGTGCCAGCAGCCCCAACAGGGGGCAATTGAACACTGAAGCTTTCTTT. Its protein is CASSPNRGQLNTEAFF.

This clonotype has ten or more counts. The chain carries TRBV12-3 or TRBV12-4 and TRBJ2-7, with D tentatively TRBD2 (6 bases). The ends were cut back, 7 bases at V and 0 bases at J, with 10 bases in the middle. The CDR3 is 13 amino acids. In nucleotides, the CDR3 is TGTGCCAGCAAGAAGGACTACTCCTACGAGCAGTACTTC. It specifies CASKKDYSYEQYF.

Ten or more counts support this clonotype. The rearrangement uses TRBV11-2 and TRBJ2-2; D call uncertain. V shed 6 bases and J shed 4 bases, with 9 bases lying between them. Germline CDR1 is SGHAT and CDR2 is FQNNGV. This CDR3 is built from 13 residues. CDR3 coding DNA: TGTGCCAGCAGGTCGGCTCGCACCGGGGAGCTGTTTTTT. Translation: CASRSARTGELFF. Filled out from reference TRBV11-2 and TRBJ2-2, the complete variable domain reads EAGVAQSPRYKIIEKRQSVAFWCNPISGHATLYWYQQILGQGPKLLIQFQNNGVVDDSQLPKDRFSAERLKGVDSTLKIQPAKLEDSAVYLCASRSARTGELFFGEGSRLTVL.

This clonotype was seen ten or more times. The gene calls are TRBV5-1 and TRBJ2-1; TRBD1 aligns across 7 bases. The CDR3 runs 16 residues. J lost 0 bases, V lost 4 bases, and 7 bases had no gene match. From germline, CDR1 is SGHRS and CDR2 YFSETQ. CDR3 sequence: CASSQGQLSSYNEQFF. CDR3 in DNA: TGCGCCAGCAGCCAGGGACAGTTGAGCTCCTACAATGAGCAGTTCTTC.

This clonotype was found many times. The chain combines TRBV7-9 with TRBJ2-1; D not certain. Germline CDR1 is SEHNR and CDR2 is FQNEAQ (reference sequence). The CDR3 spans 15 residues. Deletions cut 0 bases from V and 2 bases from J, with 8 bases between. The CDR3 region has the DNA TGTGCCAGCAGCTTAGCGAGTGGAGCCTACAATGAGCAGTTCTTC. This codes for CASSLASGAYNEQFF.

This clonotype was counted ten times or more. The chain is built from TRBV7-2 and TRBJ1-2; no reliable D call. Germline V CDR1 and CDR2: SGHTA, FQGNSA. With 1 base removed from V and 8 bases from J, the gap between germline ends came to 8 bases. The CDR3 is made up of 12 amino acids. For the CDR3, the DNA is TGTGCCAGCAGCTTAGAGGGTTTCGGCTACACCTTC. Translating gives CASSLEGFGYTF. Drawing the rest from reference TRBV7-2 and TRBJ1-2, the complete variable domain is GAGVSQSPSNKVTEKGKDVELRCDPISGHTALYWYRQSLGQGLEFLIYFQGNSAPDKSGLPSDRFSAERTGGSVSTLTIQRTQQEDSAVYLCASSLEGFGYTFGSGTRLTVV.

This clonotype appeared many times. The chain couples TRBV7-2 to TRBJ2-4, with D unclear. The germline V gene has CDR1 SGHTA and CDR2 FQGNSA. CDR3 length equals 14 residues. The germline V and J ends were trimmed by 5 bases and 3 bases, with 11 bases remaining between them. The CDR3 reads CASSVNGGKNIQYF. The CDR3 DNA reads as TGTGCCAGCAGCGTGAACGGTGGCAAAAACATTCAGTACTTC.

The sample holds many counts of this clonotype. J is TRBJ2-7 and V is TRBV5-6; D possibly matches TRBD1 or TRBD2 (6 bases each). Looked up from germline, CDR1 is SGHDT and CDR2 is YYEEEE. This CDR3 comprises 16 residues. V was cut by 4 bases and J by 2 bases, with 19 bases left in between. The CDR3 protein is CASSENRRDIAYEQYF. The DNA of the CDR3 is TGTGCCAGCAGCGAAAACAGGCGGGACATTGCCTACGAGCAGTACTTC.

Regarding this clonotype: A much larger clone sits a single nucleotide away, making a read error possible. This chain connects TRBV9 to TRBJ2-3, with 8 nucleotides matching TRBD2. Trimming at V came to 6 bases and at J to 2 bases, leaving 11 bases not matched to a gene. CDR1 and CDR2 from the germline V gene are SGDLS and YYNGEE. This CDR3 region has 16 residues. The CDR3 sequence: CASTPSGTRVTDTQYF. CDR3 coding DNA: TGTGCCAGCACCCCCAGCGGGACTAGAGTCACAGATACGCAGTATTTT.

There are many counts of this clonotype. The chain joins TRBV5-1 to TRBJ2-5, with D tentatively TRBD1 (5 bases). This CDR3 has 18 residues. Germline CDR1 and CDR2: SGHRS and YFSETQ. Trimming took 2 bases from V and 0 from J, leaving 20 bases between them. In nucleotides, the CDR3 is TGCGCCAGCAGCTTAAAGGCTTCGGGTGGGGCGTACCAAGAGACCCAGTACTTC. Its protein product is CASSLKASGGAYQETQYF. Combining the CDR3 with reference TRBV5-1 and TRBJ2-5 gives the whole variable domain KAGVTQTPRYLIKTRGQQVTLSCSPISGHRSVSWYQQTPGQGLQFLFEYFSETQRNKGNFPGRFSGRQFSNSRSEMNVSTLELGDSALYLCASSLKASGGAYQETQYFGPGTRLLVL.

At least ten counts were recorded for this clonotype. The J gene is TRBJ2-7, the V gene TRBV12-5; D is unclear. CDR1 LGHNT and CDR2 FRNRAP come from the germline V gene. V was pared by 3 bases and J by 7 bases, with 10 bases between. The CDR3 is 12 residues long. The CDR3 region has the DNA TGTGCTAGTGGTTTTTGGCGACAAGAGCAGTACTTC. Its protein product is CASGFWRQEQYF.

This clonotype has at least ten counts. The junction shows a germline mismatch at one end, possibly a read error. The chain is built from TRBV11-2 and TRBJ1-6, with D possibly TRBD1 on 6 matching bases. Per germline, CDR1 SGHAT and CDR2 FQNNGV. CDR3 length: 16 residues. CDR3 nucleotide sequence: TGTGCCAGCAGCTTATCAGGGGTAACGAGGGTTTCACCCCTCAACTTT. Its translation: CASSLSGVTRVSPLNF.

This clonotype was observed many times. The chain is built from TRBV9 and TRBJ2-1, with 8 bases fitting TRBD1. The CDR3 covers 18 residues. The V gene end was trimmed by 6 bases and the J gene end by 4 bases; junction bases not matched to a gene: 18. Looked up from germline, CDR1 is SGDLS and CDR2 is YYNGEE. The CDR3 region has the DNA TGTGCCAGCACCCCCCGCCCGAGTTGGGACAGGTGGTACAATGAGCAGTTCTTC. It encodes CASTPRPSWDRWYNEQFF.

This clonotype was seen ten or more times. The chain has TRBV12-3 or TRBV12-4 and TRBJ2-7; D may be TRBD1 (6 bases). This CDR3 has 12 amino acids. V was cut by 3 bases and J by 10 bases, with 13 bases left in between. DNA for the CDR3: TGTGCCAGCAGTTTGGGCAGGGGCCAACAGTACTTC. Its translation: CASSLGRGQQYF.

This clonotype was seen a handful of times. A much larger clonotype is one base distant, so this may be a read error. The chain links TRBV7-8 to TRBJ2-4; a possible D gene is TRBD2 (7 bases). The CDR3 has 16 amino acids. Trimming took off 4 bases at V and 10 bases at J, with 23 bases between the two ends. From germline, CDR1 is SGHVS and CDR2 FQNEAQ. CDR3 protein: CASSSRAGARVEIQYF. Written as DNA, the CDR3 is TGTGCCAGCAGCTCAAGGGCGGGGGCCCGGGTGGAAATTCAGTACTTC.

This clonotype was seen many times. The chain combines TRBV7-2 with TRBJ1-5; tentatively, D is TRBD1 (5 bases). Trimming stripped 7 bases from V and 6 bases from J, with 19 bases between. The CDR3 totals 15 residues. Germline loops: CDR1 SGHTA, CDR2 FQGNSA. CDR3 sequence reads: CASTQWGGVTQPQHF. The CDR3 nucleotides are TGTGCCAGCACCCAATGGGGAGGGGTGACTCAGCCCCAGCATTTT.

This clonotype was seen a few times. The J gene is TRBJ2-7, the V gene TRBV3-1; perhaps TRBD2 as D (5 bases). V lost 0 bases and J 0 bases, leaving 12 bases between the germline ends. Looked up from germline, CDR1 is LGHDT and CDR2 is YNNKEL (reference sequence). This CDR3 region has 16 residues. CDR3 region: CASSQELGMSSYEQYF. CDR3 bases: TGTGCCAGCAGCCAAGAACTAGGGATGAGCTCCTACGAGCAGTACTTC.

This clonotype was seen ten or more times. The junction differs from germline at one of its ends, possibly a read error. The CDR3 DNA sequence: TGCAGTGCTAGAGCAGGGAATCAGCCCCAGAATTTT. It translates to CSARAGNQPQNF. J is TRBJ1-5 and V is TRBV20-1, with D possibly being TRBD1 (5 bases). There are 12 residues in the CDR3. Germline values: CDR1 DFQATT, CDR2 SNEGSKA (reference sequence).

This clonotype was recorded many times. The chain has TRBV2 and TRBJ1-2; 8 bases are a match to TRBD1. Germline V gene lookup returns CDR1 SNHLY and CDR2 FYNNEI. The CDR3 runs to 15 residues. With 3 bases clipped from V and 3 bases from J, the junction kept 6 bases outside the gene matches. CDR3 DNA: TGTGCCAGCAGTGAGGGGGGGACAGGTGACTATGGCTACACCTTC. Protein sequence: CASSEGGTGDYGYTF. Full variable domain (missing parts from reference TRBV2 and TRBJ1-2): EPEVTQTPSHQVTQMGQEVILRCVPISNHLYFYWYRQILGQKVEFLVSFYNNEISEKSEIFDDQFSVERPDGSNFTLKIRSTKLEDSAMYFCASSEGGTGDYGYTFGSGTRLTVV.

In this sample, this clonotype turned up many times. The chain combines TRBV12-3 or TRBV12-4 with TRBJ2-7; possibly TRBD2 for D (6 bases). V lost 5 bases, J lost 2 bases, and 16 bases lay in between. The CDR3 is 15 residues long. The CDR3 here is CASSHLLGSAYEQYF. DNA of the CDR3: TGTGCCAGCAGTCACCTTCTCGGGAGCGCCTACGAGCAGTACTTC.